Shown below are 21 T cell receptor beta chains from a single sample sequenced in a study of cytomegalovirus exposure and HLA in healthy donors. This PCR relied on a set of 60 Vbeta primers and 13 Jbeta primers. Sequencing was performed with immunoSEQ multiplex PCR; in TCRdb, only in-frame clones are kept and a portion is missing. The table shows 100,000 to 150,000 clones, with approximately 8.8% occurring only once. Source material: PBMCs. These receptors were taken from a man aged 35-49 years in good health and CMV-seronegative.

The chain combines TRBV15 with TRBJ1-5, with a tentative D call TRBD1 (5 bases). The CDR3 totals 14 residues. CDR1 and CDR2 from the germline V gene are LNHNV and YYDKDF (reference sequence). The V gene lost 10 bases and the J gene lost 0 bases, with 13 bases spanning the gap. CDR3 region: CASTRGYSNQPQHF. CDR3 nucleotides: TGTGCCAGTACTCGGGGGTATAGCAATCAGCCCCAGCATTTT. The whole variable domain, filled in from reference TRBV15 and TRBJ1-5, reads DAMVIQNPRYQVTQFGKPVTLSCSQTLNHNVMYWYQQKSSQAPKLLFHYYDKDFNNEADTPDNFQSRRPNTSFCFLDIRSPGLGDTAMYLCASTRGYSNQPQHFGDGTRLSIL.

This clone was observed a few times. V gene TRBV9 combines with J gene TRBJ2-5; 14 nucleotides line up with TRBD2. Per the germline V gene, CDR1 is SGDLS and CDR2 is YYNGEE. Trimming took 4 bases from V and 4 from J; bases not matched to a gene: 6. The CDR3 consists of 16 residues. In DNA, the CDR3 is TGTGCCAGCAGCCCTCCGACTAGCGGGGGGGCAGAGACCCAGTACTTC. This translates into CASSPPTSGGAETQYF.

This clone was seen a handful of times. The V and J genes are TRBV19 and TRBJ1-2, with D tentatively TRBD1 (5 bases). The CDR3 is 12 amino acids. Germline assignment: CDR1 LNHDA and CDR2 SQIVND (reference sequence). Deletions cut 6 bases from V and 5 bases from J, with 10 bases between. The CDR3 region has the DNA TGTGCCAGTAGCCACGACAGATATGGCTACACCTTC. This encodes CASSHDRYGYTF.

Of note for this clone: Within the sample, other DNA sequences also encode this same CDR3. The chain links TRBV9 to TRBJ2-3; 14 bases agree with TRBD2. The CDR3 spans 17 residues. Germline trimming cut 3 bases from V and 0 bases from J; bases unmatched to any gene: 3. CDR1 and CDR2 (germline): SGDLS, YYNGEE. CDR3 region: CASSGTSGGSSTDTQYF. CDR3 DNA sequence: TGTGCCAGCAGCGGGACTAGCGGGGGGTCTAGCACAGATACGCAGTATTTT.

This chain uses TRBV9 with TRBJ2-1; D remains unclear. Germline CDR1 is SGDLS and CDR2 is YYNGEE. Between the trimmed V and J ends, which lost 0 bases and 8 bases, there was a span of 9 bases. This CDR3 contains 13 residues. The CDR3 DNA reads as TGTGCCAGCAGCGTAGGTCCCCGGGATGAGCAGTTCTTC. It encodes CASSVGPRDEQFF.

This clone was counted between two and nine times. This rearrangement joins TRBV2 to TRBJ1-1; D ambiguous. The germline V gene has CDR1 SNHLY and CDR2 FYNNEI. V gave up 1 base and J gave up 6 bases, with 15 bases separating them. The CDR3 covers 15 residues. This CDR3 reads CASSEGAEPRAEAFF. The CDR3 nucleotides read TGTGCCAGCAGTGAAGGGGCCGAGCCGAGGGCTGAAGCTTTCTTT.

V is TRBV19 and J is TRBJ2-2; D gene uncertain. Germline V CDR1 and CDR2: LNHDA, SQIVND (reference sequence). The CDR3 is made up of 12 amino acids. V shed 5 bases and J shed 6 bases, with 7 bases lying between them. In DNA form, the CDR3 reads TGTGCCAGTAGTCGGGTCCCCGGGGAGCTGTTTTTT. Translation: CASSRVPGELFF.

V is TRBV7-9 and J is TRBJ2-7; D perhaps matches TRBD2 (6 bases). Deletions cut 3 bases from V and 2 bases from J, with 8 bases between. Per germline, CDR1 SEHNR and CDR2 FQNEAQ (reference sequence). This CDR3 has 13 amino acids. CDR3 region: CASSFGGTYEQYF. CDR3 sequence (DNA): TGTGCCAGCAGCTTTGGGGGGACCTACGAGCAGTACTTC.

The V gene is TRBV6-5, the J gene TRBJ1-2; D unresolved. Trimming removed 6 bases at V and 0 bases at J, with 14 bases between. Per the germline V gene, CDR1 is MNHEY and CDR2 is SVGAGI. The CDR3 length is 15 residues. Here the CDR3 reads CASSRGGSANYGYTF. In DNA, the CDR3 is TGTGCCAGCAGCCGAGGCGGGAGCGCTAACTATGGCTACACCTTC.

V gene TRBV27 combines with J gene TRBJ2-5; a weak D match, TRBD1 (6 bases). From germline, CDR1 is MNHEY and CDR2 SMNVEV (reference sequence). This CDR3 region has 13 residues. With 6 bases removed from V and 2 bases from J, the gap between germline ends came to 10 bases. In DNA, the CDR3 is TGTGCCAGCAGCAGGGGCCCACAAGAGACCCAGTACTTC. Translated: CASSRGPQETQYF.

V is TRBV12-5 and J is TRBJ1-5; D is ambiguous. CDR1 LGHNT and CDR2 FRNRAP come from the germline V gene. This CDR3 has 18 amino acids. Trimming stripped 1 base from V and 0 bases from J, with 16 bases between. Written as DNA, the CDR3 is TGTGCTAGTGGTTTGGCCGGGAGGTGGGCGTATAGCAATCAGCCCCAGCATTTT. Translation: CASGLAGRWAYSNQPQHF.

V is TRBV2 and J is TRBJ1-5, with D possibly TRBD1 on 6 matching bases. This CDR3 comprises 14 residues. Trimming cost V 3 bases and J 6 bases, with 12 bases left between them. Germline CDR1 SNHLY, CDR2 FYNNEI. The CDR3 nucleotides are TGTGCCAGCAGTGAGTTCCAGGGGACTCAGCCCCAGCATTTT. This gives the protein CASSEFQGTQPQHF.

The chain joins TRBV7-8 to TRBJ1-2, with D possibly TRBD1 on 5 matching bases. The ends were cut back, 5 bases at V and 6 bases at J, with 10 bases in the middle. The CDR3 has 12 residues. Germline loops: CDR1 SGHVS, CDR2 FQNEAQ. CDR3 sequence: CASSQPGDGYTF. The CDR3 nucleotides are TGTGCCAGCAGCCAACCGGGGGATGGCTACACCTTC.

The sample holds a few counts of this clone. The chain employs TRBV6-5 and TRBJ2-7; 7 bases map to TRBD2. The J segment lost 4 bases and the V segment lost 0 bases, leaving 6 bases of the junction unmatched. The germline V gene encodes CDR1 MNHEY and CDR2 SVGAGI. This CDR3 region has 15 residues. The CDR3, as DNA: TGTGCCAGCAGTTACTCGAGAAGCGGGGTATACGAGCAGTACTTC. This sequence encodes CASSYSRSGVYEQYF.

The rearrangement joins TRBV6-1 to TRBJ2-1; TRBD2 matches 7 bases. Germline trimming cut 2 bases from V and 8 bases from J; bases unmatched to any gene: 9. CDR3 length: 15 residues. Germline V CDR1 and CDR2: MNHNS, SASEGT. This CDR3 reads CASSEQAGQWDEQFF. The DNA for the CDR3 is TGTGCCAGCAGTGAACAAGCGGGGCAATGGGATGAGCAGTTCTTC.

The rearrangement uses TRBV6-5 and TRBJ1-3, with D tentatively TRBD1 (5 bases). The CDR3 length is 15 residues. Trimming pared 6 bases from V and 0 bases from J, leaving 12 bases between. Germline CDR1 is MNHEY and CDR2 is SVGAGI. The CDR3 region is CASRDTAYSGNTIYF. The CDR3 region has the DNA TGTGCCAGCAGGGACACAGCCTACTCTGGAAACACCATATATTTT.

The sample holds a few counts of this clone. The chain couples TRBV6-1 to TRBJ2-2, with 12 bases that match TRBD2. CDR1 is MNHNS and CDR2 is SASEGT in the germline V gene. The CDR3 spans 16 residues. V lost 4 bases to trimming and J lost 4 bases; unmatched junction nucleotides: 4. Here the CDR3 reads CASSARTSGATGELFF. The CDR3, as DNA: TGTGCCAGCAGTGCCCGGACTAGCGGGGCCACCGGGGAGCTGTTTTTT.

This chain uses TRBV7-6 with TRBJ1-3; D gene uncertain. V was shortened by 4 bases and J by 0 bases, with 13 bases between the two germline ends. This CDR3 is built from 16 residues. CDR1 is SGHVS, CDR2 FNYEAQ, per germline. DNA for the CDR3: TGTGCCAGCAGCTCGTCTGCCACCAGCTCTGGAAACACCATATATTTT. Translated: CASSSSATSSGNTIYF.

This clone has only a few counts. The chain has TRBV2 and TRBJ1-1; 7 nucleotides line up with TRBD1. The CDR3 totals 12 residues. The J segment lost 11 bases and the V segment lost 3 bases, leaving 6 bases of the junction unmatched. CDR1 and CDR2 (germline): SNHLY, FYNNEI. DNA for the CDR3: TGTGCCAGCAGTGACTACAGGGGAATCGCTTTCTTT. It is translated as CASSDYRGIAFF. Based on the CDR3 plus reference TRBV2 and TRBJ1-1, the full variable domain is EPEVTQTPSHQVTQMGQEVILRCVPISNHLYFYWYRQILGQKVEFLVSFYNNEISEKSEIFDDQFSVERPDGSNFTLKIRSTKLEDSAMYFCASSDYRGIAFFGQGTRLTVV.

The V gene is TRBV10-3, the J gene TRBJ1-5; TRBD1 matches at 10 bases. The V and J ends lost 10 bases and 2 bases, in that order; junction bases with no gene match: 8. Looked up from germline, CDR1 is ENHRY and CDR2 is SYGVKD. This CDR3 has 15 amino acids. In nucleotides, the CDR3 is TGTGCCAGTCAATCCGGGACAGGGGGCAATCAGCCCCAGCATTTT. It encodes CASQSGTGGNQPQHF.

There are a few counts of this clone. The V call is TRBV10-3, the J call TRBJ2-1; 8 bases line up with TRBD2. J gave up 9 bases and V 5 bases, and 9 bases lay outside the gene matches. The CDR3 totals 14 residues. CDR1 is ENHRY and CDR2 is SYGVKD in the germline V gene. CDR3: CAISSAGALGEQFF. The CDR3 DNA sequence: TGTGCCATCAGTTCAGCGGGAGCCCTGGGTGAGCAGTTCTTC.